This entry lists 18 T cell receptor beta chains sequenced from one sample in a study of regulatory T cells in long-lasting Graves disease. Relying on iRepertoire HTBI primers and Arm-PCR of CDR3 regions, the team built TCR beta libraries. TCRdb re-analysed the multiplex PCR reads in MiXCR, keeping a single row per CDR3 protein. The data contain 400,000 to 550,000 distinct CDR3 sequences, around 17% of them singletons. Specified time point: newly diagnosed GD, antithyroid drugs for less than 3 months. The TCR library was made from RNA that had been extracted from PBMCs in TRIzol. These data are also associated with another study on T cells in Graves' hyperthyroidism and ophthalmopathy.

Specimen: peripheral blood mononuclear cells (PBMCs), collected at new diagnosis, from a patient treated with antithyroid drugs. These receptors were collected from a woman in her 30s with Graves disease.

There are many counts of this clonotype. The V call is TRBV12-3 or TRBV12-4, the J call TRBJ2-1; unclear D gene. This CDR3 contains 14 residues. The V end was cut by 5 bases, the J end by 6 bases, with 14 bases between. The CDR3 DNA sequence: TGTGCCAGCAGTCTACGGCCGACCCCCAATGAGCAGTTCTTC. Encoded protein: CASSLRPTPNEQFF.

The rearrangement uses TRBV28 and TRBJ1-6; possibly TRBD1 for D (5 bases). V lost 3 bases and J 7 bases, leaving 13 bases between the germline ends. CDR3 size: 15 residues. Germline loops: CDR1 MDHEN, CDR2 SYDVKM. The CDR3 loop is CASSLGSGGNSPLHF. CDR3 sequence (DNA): TGTGCCAGCAGTTTGGGGTCCGGGGGGAATTCACCCCTCCACTTT.

The CDR3 loop reads CSAPGQVSEAFF. Written as DNA, the CDR3 is TGCAGTGCACCAGGACAGGTATCTGAAGCTTTCTTT. The chain links TRBV20-1 to TRBJ1-1; 7 bases agree with TRBD1. CDR3 length: 12 residues. The germline gives CDR1 DFQATT, CDR2 SNEGSKA (reference sequence). Unmatched junction bases numbered 7, after V lost 6 bases and J lost 6 bases.

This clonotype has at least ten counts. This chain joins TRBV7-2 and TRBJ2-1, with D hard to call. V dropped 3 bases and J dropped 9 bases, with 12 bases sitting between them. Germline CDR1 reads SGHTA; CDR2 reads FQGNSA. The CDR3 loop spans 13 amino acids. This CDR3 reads CASSFLLWREQFF. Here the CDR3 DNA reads TGTGCCAGCAGCTTCCTACTTTGGCGTGAGCAGTTCTTC.

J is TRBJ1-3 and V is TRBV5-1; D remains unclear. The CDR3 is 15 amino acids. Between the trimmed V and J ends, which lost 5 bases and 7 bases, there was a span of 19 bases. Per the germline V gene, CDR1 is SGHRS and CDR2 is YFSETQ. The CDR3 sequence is CASRDWGGIDNTIYF. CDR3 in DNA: TGCGCCAGCAGGGACTGGGGAGGAATCGATAACACCATATATTTT.

This CDR3 is CASRKQTGANEKLFF. DNA for the CDR3: TGCGCCAGCAGGAAACAGACAGGGGCAAATGAAAAACTGTTTTTT. The chain couples TRBV4-1 to TRBJ1-4; 8 bases line up with TRBD1. With 6 bases clipped from V and 5 bases from J, the junction kept 8 bases outside the gene matches. The CDR3 runs 15 residues. Germline CDR1 MGHRA, CDR2 YSYEKL.

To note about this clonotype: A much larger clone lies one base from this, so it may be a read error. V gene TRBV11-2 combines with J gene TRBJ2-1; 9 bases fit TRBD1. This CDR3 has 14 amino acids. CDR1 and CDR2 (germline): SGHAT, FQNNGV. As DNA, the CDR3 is TGTGCCAGCAGCCCGGGACAGGGAACCAATGAGCGGTTCTTC. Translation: CASSPGQGTNERFF.

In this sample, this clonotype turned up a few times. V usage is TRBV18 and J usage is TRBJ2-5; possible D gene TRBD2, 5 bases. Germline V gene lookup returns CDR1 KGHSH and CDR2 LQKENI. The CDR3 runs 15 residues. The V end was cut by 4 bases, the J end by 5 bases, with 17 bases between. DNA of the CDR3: TGTGCCAGCTCACTCCTAGAGGGCCCTCGGGAGACCCAGTACTTC. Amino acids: CASSLLEGPRETQYF.

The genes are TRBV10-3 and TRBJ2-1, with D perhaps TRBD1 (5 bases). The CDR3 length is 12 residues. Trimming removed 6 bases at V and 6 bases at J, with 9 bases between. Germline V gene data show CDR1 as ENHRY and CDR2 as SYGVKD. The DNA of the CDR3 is TGTGCCATCAGAAGACAGAGCAATGAGCAGTTCTTC. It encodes CAIRRQSNEQFF.

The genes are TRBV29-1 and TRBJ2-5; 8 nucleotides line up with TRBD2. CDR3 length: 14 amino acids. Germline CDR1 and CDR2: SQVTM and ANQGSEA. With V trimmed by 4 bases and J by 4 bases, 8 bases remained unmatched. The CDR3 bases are TGCAGCGTTGGAGGCGTGAGCGGGAGAGAGACCCAGTACTTC. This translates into CSVGGVSGRETQYF. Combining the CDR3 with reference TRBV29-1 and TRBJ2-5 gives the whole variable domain SAVISQKPSRDICQRGTSLTIQCQVDSQVTMMFWYRQQPGQSLTLIATANQGSEATYESGFVIDKFPISRPNLTFSTLTVSNMSPEDSSIYLCSVGGVSGRETQYFGPGTRLLVL.

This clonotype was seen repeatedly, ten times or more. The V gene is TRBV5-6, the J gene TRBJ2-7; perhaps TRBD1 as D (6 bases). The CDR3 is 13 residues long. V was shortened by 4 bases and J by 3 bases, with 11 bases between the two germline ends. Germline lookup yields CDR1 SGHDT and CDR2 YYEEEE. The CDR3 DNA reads TGTGCCAGCAGCGACAGGAACGGCTACGAGCAGTACTTC. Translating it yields CASSDRNGYEQYF.

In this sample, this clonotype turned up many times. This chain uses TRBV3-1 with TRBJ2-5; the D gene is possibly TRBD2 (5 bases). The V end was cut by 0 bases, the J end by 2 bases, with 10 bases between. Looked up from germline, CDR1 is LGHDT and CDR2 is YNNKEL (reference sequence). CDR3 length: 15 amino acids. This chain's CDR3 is CASSQELALQETQYF. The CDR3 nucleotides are TGTGCCAGCAGCCAAGAGCTAGCCTTGCAAGAGACCCAGTACTTC.

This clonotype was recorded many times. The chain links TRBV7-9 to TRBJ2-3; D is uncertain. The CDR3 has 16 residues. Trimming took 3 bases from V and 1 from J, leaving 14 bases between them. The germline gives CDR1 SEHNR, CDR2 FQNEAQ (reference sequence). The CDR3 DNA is TGTGCCAGCAGCTTGGCTAGGGCCTCGGGCACAGATACGCAGTATTTT. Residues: CASSLARASGTDTQYF.

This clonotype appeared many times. CDR3: CASSTDTGDYGYTF. CDR3 nucleotide sequence: TGTGCCAGCAGCACGGACACGGGCGACTATGGCTACACCTTC. The genes are TRBV9 and TRBJ1-2; the D gene is possibly TRBD1 (5 bases). Germline loops: CDR1 SGDLS, CDR2 YYNGEE. This CDR3 is built from 14 residues. V was shortened by 4 bases and J by 3 bases, with 13 bases between the two germline ends.

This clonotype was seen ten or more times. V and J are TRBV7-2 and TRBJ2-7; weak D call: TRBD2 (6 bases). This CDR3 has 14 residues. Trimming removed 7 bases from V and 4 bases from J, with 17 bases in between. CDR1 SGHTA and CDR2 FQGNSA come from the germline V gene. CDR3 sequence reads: CASTISGARYEQYF. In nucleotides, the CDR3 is TGTGCCAGCACTATTAGCGGAGCTAGATACGAGCAGTACTTC.

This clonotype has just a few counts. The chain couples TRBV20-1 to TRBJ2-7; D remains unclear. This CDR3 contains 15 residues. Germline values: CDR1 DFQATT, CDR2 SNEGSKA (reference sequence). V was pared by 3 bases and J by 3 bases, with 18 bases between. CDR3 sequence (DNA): TGCAGTGCTAGGCCAGTCGCGTCCTTGAGCTACGAGCAGTACTTC. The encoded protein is CSARPVASLSYEQYF.

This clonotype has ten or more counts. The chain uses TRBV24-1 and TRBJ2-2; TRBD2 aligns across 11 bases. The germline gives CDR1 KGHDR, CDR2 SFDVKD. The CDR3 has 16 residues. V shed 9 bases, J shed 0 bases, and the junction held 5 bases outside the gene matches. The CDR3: CATAPTSGANTGELFF. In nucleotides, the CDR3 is TGTGCCACCGCCCCGACTAGCGGGGCGAACACCGGGGAGCTGTTTTTT.

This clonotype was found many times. Here the CDR3 reads CASTSSSGRAVDTQYF. CDR3 coding DNA: TGTGCCAGTACCAGCTCCTCCGGGAGGGCCGTAGATACGCAGTATTTT. This chain uses TRBV19 with TRBJ2-3, with 8 bases that match TRBD2. The CDR3 is 16 residues long. The V gene end was trimmed by 7 bases and the J gene end by 5 bases; junction bases not matched to a gene: 14. CDR1 is LNHDA and CDR2 is SQIVND in the germline V gene (reference sequence).